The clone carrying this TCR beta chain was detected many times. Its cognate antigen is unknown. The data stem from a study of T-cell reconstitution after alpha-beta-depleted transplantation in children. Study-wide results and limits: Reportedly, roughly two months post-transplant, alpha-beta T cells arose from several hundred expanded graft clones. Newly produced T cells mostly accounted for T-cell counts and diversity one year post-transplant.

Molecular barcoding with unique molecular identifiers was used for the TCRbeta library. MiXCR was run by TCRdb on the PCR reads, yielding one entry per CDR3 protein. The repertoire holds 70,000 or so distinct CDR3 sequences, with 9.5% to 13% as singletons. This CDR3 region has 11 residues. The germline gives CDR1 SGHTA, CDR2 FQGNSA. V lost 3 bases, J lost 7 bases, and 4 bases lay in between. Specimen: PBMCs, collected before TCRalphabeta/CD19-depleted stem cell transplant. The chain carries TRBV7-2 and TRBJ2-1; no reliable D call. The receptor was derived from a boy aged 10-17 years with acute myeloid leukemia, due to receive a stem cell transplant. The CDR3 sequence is CASSLTNEQFF. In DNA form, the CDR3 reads TGTGCCAGCAGCTTGACGAATGAGCAGTTCTTC.